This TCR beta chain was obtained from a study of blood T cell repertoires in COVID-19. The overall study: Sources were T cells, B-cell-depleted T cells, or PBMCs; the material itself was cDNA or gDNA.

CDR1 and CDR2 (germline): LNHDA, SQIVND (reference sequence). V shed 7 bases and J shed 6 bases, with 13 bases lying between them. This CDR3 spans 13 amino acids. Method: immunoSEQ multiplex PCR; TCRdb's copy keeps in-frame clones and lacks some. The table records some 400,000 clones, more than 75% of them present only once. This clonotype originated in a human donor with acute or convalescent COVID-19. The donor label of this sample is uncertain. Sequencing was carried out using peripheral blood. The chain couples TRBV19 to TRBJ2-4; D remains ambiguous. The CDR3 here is CASTFGGLNIQYF. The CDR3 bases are TGTGCCAGTACCTTCGGTGGGCTAAACATTCAGTACTTC.